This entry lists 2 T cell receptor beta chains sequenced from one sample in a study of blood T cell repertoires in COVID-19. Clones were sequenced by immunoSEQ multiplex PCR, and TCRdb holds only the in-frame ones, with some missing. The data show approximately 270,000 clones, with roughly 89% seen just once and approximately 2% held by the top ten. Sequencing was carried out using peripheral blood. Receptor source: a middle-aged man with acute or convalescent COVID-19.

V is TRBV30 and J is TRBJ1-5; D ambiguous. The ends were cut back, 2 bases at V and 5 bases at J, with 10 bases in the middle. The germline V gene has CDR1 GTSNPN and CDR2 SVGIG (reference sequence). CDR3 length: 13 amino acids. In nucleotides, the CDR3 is TGTGCCTGGAGTTTCCGGGTGGATCAGCCCCAGCATTTT. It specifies CAWSFRVDQPQHF.

Here the CDR3 DNA reads TGCGCCAGCAGCTTGGTCGGCGGGACGGCTTTTCGGCATTCACCCCTCCACTTT. It is translated as CASSLVGGTAFRHSPLHF. The chain couples TRBV5-1 to TRBJ1-6; a possible D gene is TRBD1 (5 bases). The germline V gene has CDR1 SGHRS and CDR2 YFSETQ. Trimming took 0 bases from V and 8 from J, leaving 21 bases between them. The CDR3 has 18 amino acids. The full variable domain, rest sourced from reference TRBV5-1 and TRBJ1-6, is KAGVTQTPRYLIKTRGQQVTLSCSPISGHRSVSWYQQTPGQGLQFLFEYFSETQRNKGNFPGRFSGRQFSNSRSEMNVSTLELGDSALYLCASSLVGGTAFRHSPLHFGNGTRLTVT.